The rows below give T cell receptor beta chains drawn from one sample of a study of blood T cell repertoires in COVID-19. The repertoire was sequenced with immunoSEQ multiplex PCR; TCRdb's copy has only in-frame clones and lacks some. This sample has about 260,000 clones; 88% occur once, and the top ten carry under 4.5%. Sequences were obtained from peripheral blood. The receptors derive from a man in his sixties who had recovered from COVID-19. Both conserved end residues are part of each CDR3. A D gene is named only where the DNA matches it firmly. Clone size is stated in some rows and not others, as once, few, many or a class when expanded.

D gene: .; V gene: TRBV18; J gene: TRBJ2-1; clone size: .; CDR3 DNA: TGTGCCAGCTCCTATCCTAGTCTCAGTGAGCAGTTCTTC; CDR3 protein: CASSYPSLSEQFF
D gene: .; V gene: TRBV6-5; J gene: TRBJ2-1; clone size: .; CDR3 DNA: TGTGCCAGCAGGATCCAGGCCACCTCCTACAATGAGCAGTTCTTC; CDR3 protein: CASRIQATSYNEQFF
D gene: TRBD2; V gene: TRBV9; J gene: TRBJ2-3; clone size: .; CDR3 DNA: TGTGCCAGCAGCGTAGTCGGTAGCGGGGGGGCAAAAGATACGCAGTATTTT; CDR3 protein: CASSVVGSGGAKDTQYF
D gene: .; V gene: TRBV3-1/TRBV3-2; J gene: TRBJ2-3; clone size: .; CDR3 DNA: TGTGCCAGCAGCCCCGACTATCGAGACCGGATAGGGCAGTATTTT; CDR3 protein: CASSPDYRDRIGQYF
D gene: .; V gene: TRBV30; J gene: TRBJ2-2; clone size: .; CDR3 DNA: TGTGCCTGGAGTTGGGAGCCCCGGGACATGTTGAACACCGGGGAGCTGTTTTTT; CDR3 protein: CAWSWEPRDMLNTGELFF
D gene: TRBD1; V gene: TRBV18; J gene: TRBJ1-2; clone size: .; CDR3 DNA: TGTGCCAGCTCACCTTTTGAGGGGGCCGACGGCTACACCTTC; CDR3 protein: CASSPFEGADGYTF
D gene: .; V gene: TRBV25-1; J gene: TRBJ1-4; clone size: .; CDR3 DNA: TGTGCCAGCAGTGAATGGGGGGTGGCTAATGAAAAACTGTTTTTT; CDR3 protein: CASSEWGVANEKLFF
D gene: TRBD1; V gene: TRBV9; J gene: TRBJ1-3; clone size: .; CDR3 DNA: TGTGCCAGCAGCGGCATACAGGGGGTCGGAAACACCATATATTTT; CDR3 protein: CASSGIQGVGNTIYF
D gene: .; V gene: TRBV18; J gene: TRBJ1-2; clone size: .; CDR3 DNA: TGTGCCAGCTCACCAGGAGACGGGAACTATGGCTACACCTTC; CDR3 protein: CASSPGDGNYGYTF
D gene: .; V gene: TRBV7-9; J gene: TRBJ1-2; clone size: .; CDR3 DNA: TGTGCCAGCAGCCCGGGGGGAAACGGCTACACCTTC; CDR3 protein: CASSPGGNGYTF
D gene: TRBD2; V gene: TRBV2; J gene: TRBJ2-1; clone size: .; CDR3 DNA: TGTGCCAGCAGTCGAAGGCCGGGACTAGCGGAGTACAATGAGCAGTTCTTC; CDR3 protein: CASSRRPGLAEYNEQFF
D gene: .; V gene: TRBV7-9; J gene: TRBJ1-6; clone size: .; CDR3 DNA: TGTGCCAGCAGCTCCCTGCAGGGCAGGTCCAGCTCCTATAATTCACCCCTCCACTTT; CDR3 protein: CASSSLQGRSSSYNSPLHF
D gene: TRBD2; V gene: TRBV7-2; J gene: TRBJ2-7; clone size: .; CDR3 DNA: TGTGCCAGCAGCTTAGGGCTAGCGGGGGGGCGAGAGCAGTACTTC; CDR3 protein: CASSLGLAGGREQYF
D gene: .; V gene: TRBV12-3/TRBV12-4; J gene: TRBJ1-2; clone size: .; CDR3 DNA: TGTGCCAGCAGTCTGACAGCTCCGACTGGCTACACCTTC; CDR3 protein: CASSLTAPTGYTF
D gene: TRBD1; V gene: TRBV15; J gene: TRBJ1-2; clone size: few; CDR3 DNA: TGTGCCACCAGCAGAGATGTCATTTTGCAGGGGGCCCCCATCTATGGCTACACCTTC; CDR3 protein: CATSRDVILQGAPIYGYTF
D gene: .; V gene: TRBV27; J gene: TRBJ2-4; clone size: .; CDR3 DNA: TGTGCCAGCAGTCGTCAGGGCAAAATGAACATTCAGTACTTC; CDR3 protein: CASSRQGKMNIQYF
D gene: TRBD1; V gene: TRBV6-4; J gene: TRBJ1-5; clone size: .; CDR3 DNA: TGTGCCAGCAACACTGGACAGGGGAACAATCAGCCCCAGCATTTT; CDR3 protein: CASNTGQGNNQPQHF
D gene: .; V gene: TRBV6-5; J gene: TRBJ1-2; clone size: .; CDR3 DNA: TGTGCCAGCAAAAGGGGATCTAACTATGGCTACACCTTC; CDR3 protein: CASKRGSNYGYTF
D gene: .; V gene: TRBV5-5; J gene: TRBJ2-2; clone size: few; CDR3 DNA: TGTGCCAGCAGCTTGGCGGGGGGCCCTAACACCGGGGAGCTGTTTTTT; CDR3 protein: CASSLAGGPNTGELFF
D gene: .; V gene: TRBV14; J gene: TRBJ1-1; clone size: once; CDR3 DNA: TGTGCCAGCAGCCAAGTTCGACAGGTGACTGAAGCTTTCTTT; CDR3 protein: CASSQVRQVTEAFF
D gene: .; V gene: TRBV9; J gene: TRBJ2-3; clone size: once; CDR3 DNA: TGTGCCAGCAGCGTAGTAATAGGGGCCGCAGATACGCAGTATTTT; CDR3 protein: CASSVVIGAADTQYF
D gene: .; V gene: TRBV27; J gene: TRBJ1-6; clone size: .; CDR3 DNA: TGTGCCAGCAGGGAGGGAGGGTATAATTCACCCCTCCACTTT; CDR3 protein: CASREGGYNSPLHF
D gene: .; V gene: TRBV6-6; J gene: TRBJ1-4; clone size: .; CDR3 DNA: TGTGCCAGCAGCCCGACGGGTGGTGAAAAACTGTTTTTT; CDR3 protein: CASSPTGGEKLFF